This T cell receptor beta chain is from a study of response to subunit inactivated influenza vaccine. This clonotype showed up many times. The antigen is unknown. Findings of the study overall: The study's authors posited that every seasonal influenza vaccination enlists few new T cells.

TCRdb passed the RT-PCR reads through MiXCR, listing each CDR3 protein once. Of around 790,000 distinct CDR3 sequences detected, 21% appear once; the ten largest clones hold about 10%. CDR1 is SGHRS and CDR2 is YFSETQ in the germline V gene. With 3 bases clipped from V and 8 bases from J, the junction kept 7 bases outside the gene matches. The CDR3 covers 14 residues. Sequenced here: PBMCs from blood, sampled 5 to 6 days after vaccination. This TCR was sampled from a man aged 50-60 years who received an inactivated influenza vaccine. The chain couples TRBV5-1 to TRBJ1-4; 7 bases map to TRBD1. The CDR3 loop is CASSWDSVEEKLFF. CDR3 DNA sequence: TGCGCCAGCAGCTGGGACAGTGTCGAAGAAAAACTGTTTTTT.